This T cell receptor (beta chain) was sequenced during a study of blood T cell repertoires in COVID-19. The overall study: The United States, Italy and Spain were the sources of the acute and convalescent COVID-19 samples. Sources were T cells, B-cell-depleted T cells, or PBMCs; the material itself was cDNA or gDNA.

CDR1 is LNHDA, CDR2 SQIVND, per germline (reference sequence). The CDR3 contains 14 residues. With 4 bases removed from V and 4 bases from J, the gap between germline ends came to 14 bases. This clone showed up just a few times. The data were produced by immunoSEQ multiplex PCR, yet TCRdb's version contains in-frame clones alone and is incomplete. The sample comprises approximately 66,000 clones, about 90% of which are singletons, and around 6.3% rests with the top ten. The chain recombines TRBV19 with TRBJ2-7; TRBD2 is a possible D gene (5 bases). The sample consisted of peripheral blood. The source of this sequence is a man aged 55 to 69 with acute or convalescent COVID-19. The CDR3: CASSRSGNQYEQYF. The CDR3 DNA reads TGTGCCAGTAGTAGGTCCGGGAATCAGTACGAGCAGTACTTC.